This T cell receptor (beta chain) emerged from a study of shared clonotypes between healthy human individuals (dated by TCRdb to about 2020). About the study as a whole: The cohort included a few men and a couple of women between 18 and 49 years of age. Per donor, three plates each were used for CD4 naive and CD4 memory, two for CD8 naive, and one for CD8 memory. To estimate repertoire size and how much clonotype sharing occurs between individuals, the study deeply sequenced the blood TCR repertoires of roughly 5 healthy adults. To increase sequencing depth and limit assay-specific biases, different laboratories used diverse techniques to prepare libraries and sequence TCR repertoires. Per donor, leukapheresis produced somewhere between about 0.94 and 10 billion PBMCs. Study-wide conclusions, independent of this receptor: Because the study included only a small number of donors, the genetic and exposure-history diversity represented was limited. Only blood was sampled, and tissue TCR repertoires likely differ from those in blood. Compared with non-shared clonotypes, clonotypes shared by all four sorted-subset donors had higher generation probabilities. Larger estimated clonotype richness was generally found for naive subsets than for memory subsets. Even with the large sequencing depth, rarefaction of the sorted-subset datasets indicated that sequencing was incomplete. When several donors were compared, the shared fraction of clonotypes was around 4.6% for naive CD4, around 3.5% for naive CD8, more than 2% for memory CD4, and 0.35% to 0.5% for memory CD8. Based on pairwise subsampling, the degree of clonotype sharing among donors was expected to be affected by sequencing depth.

V is shortened by 3 bases, J by 5 bases, and the region joining them spans 11 bases. CDR1 and CDR2 were assigned from the germline V gene (reference sequence) as LNHDA and SQIVND. Counted from cysteine to phenylalanine, this CDR3 has 13 amino acids. Only CDR3 DNA is held: 39 bases, read in frame from base 1. TCR CDR3 regions were amplified from genomic DNA by multiplex PCR using the deep immunoSEQ assay. Genomic DNA extracted from each cell subset was distributed evenly over all wells of several immunoSEQ 96-well plates, and each plate served as one replicate. For sorted subsets, roughly 0.2 ug genomic DNA, equal to some 28,000 T cell genomes, was loaded into each replicate PCR. Purified libraries were measured with a Qubit 3.0 fluorometer, size-checked on a Bioanalyzer 2100, and measured again with the KAPA Library Quantification kit. A separate single-read 150-cycle Illumina NextSeq 550 flow cell was used to sequence each immunoSEQ 96-well plate. The authors' analysis ran thus. Because the immunoSEQ output included only junctional sequences and no quality scores, the filtering could not be the same as the filtering used for full-length reads. Sequences were annotated with PyIR, a Python wrapper for IgBLAST v1.9, using IMGT germline references to assign V/J genes and CDR3. Reads were filtered out if the reads had weak V/J assignments (E-value above 1e-6), no CDR3, stop codons, out-of-frame junctions, or ambiguous translated residues. A V3J clonotype was defined by an identical inferred V gene, J gene, and CDR3 amino acid sequence. Percentage overlap between repertoires was calculated by dividing the number of shared unique clonotypes by the size of the smaller repertoire. Repertoire richness was assessed with RTK rarefaction, the Chao1 estimator, and Recon v2.1 estimates of unobserved clonotypes. OLGA was used to compute generation probabilities for all TCRbeta clonotypes that the gDNA method yielded from several donors. TCRdb provides this immuneACCESS table in a form limited to in-frame rearrangements. Some clones are lacking; in checked studies, under half of them reflect an unresolved V gene, and why the rest are absent is not known. The V and J calls and the clone size are those of that table, but D and trimming were determined from the DNA. For this sample there are approximately 2.5 million clones; approximately 94% appear just once. The biggest ten clones account for 0.14% of the sample.

Healthy HIV-negative adults with no recently reported acute infections or vaccinations were included as donors. Every donor was a Caucasian adult living in Nashville, Tennessee, USA. CD4+ T cells were enriched by magnetic negative selection; naive cells were then positively selected on CD45RA, and the negative fraction formed the memory subset. Blood was obtained by leukapheresis, after which PBMCs were separated by Ficoll-Histopaque density gradient centrifugation and cryopreserved in liquid nitrogen vapor phase. Analytical flow cytometry was used to check the purity and quantity of every magnetically sorted T cell population. From each sorted fraction, genomic DNA was isolated and quantified by UV absorbance on a Nanodrop 2000c. Notes on this clone: Its antigen remains undetermined. No base quality values were provided; no much bigger clone lies one nucleotide off.

This clonotype originated in a man between 18 and 35 years old in good health. The sequence is built from TRBV19 and TRBJ2-7; D gene: possibly TRBD2, on 5 matching bases. Sequencing used naive CD4+ T cells sorted from blood. This specimen's cell subset or site label, interpreted: CD45RA+ positively selected. DNA sequence: TGTGCCAGTAGTATTTGGGAGCGTAACGAGCAGTACTTC. Its translation is CASSIWERNEQYF.